A selection of T cell receptor beta chains follows, all from one sample in a study of blood T cell repertoires in COVID-19. This table comes from immunoSEQ multiplex PCR, and its TCRdb copy is limited to in-frame clones, with some not included. The sample has some 300,000 clones; roughly 90% are singletons. Sequencing used peripheral blood. The receptors originated from a woman aged 35 to 49 with COVID-19, enrolled during active disease. Both conserved end residues are trimmed from each CDR3.

v_gene,j_gene,CDR3aa
TRBV27,TRBJ2-1,ASSLPDRGLGNEQF
TRBV27,TRBJ1-6,ASSFGPGPPSPLH
TRBV5-4,TRBJ2-7,ASSLDRTYEQY
TRBV30,TRBJ2-7,AWNPSGSYEQY
TRBV2,TRBJ2-3,ASSEWASGGDTQY
TRBV7-3,TRBJ2-1,ASSLWTSGNNEQF
TRBV7-2,TRBJ2-1,ASSPGLVSYNEQF
TRBV4-2,TRBJ2-1,ASSQELGQAYNEQF
TRBV10-2,TRBJ2-1,ASYKTSGNEQF
TRBV5-6,TRBJ2-1,ASSLTGPHNEQF
TRBV30,TRBJ1-2,AWSVNRRDGYT
TRBV30,TRBJ1-2,AWSVGGDWYGYT
TRBV5-4,TRBJ2-7,ASSLELAGVFEQY